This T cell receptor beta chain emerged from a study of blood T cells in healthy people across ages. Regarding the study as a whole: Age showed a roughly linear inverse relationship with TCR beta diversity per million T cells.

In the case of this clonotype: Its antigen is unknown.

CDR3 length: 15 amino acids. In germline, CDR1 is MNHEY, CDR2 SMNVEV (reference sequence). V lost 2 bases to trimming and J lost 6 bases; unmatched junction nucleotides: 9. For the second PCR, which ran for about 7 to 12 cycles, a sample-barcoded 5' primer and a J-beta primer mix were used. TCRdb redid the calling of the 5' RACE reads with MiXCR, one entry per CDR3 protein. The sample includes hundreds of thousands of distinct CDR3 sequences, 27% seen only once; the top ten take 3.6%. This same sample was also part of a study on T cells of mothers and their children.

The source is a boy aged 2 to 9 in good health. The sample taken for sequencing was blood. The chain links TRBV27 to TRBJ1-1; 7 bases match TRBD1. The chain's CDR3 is CASSLGRTGIAEAFF. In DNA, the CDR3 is TGTGCCAGCAGTTTAGGACGGACAGGTATCGCTGAAGCTTTCTTT.